This TCR beta chain was captured in a study of blood T cell repertoires in COVID-19. Background on the study: Material from acute and convalescent COVID-19 was sourced from the United States, Italy and Spain. PBMCs, B-cell-depleted T cells, or T cells were the source of the cDNA or gDNA that made up the material.

This CDR3 contains 18 residues. V lost 2 bases to trimming and J lost 4 bases; unmatched junction nucleotides: 7. From germline, CDR1 is KGHSH and CDR2 LQKENI. Those enrolled, adults aged roughly 18 to 100 years, came from about two dozen US areas. Participant reports of clinical history set cohort assignment. Profiling relied on immunoSEQ multiplex PCR, and the TCRdb table lists in-frame clones only, not all of them. The sample includes roughly 420,000 clones, 70% to 90% seen only once; the top ten take 0.97%. The TCR comes from a woman aged 30 to 39 with acute COVID-19. The sequenced sample was PBMCs or T cells enriched from blood (not recorded which). The chain carries TRBV18 and TRBJ2-3; TRBD2 matches 15 bases. CDR3 DNA sequence: TGTGCCAGCTCACCAAGGGGACTAGCGGGGGGCAAGCCAGATACGCAGTATTTT. As protein: CASSPRGLAGGKPDTQYF. The whole variable domain, remainder taken from reference TRBV18 and TRBJ2-3, is NAGVMQNPRHLVRRRGQEARLRCSPMKGHSHVYWYRQLPEEGLKFMVYLQKENIIDESGMPKERFSAEFPKEGPSILRIQQVVRGDSAAYFCASSPRGLAGGKPDTQYFGPGTRLTVL.